The T cell receptor (beta chain) described here comes from a study of cytomegalovirus exposure and HLA in healthy donors. The V and J ends lost 0 bases and 6 bases respectively, with 12 bases between them. Germline loops: CDR1 SGDLS, CDR2 YYNGEE. The CDR3 contains 15 residues. PCR was performed using 60 Vbeta and 13 Jbeta primers. The table came from immunoSEQ multiplex PCR; TCRdb's copy has only in-frame clones and leaves some out. The data contain 160,000 or so clones, 70% of them singletons. The TCR comes from a man between 18 and 29 years old in good health and CMV-seropositive. The chain combines TRBV9 with TRBJ2-2; tentatively, D is TRBD2 (6 bases). Sequenced input: PBMCs. The CDR3 DNA reads as TGTGCCAGCAGCGTAGAGGCCAGGAGGGCCGGGGAGCTGTTTTTT. Its translation is CASSVEARRAGELFF. The full variable domain, with the rest looked up from reference TRBV9 and TRBJ2-2, is DSGVTQTPKHLITATGQRVTLRCSPRSGDLSVYWYQQSLDQGLQFLIQYYNGEERAKGNILERFSAQQFPDLHSELNLSSLELGDSALYFCASSVEARRAGELFFGEGSRLTVL.